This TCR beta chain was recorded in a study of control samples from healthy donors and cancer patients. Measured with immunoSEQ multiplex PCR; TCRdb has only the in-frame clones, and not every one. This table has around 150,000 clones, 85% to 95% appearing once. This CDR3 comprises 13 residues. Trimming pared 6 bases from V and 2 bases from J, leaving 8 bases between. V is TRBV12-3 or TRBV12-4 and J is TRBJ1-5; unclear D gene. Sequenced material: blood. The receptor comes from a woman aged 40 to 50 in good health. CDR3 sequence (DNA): TGTGCCAGCAGGAGTTTGGGCAATCAGCCCCAGCATTTT. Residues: CASRSLGNQPQHF.